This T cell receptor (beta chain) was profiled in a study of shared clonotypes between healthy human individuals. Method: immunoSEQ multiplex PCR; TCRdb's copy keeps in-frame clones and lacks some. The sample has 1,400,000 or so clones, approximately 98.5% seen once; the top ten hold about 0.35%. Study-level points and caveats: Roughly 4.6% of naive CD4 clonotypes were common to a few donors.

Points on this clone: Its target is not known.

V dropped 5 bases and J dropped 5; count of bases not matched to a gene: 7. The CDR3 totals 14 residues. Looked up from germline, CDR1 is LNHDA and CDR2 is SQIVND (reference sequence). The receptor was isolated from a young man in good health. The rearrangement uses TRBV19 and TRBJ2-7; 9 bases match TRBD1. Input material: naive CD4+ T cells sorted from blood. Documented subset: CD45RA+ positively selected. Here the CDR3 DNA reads TGTGCCAGTAGTCAAGGGACAGGGTCGCACGAGCAGTACTTC. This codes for CASSQGTGSHEQYF. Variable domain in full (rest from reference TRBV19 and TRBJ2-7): DGGITQSPKYLFRKEGQNVTLSCEQNLNHDAMYWYRQDPGQGLRLIYYSQIVNDFQKGDIAEGYSVSREKKESFPLTVTSAQKNPTAFYLCASSQGTGSHEQYFGPGTRLTVT.